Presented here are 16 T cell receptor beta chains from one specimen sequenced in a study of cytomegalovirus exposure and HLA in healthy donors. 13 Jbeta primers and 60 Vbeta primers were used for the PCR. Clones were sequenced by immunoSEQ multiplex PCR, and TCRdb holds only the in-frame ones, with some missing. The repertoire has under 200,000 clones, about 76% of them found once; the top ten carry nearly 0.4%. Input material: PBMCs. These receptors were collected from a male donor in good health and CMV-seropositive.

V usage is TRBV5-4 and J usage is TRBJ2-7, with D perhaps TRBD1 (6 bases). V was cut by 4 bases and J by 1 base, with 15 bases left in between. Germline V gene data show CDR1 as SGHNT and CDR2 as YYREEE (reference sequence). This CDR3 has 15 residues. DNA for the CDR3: TGTGCCAGCAGCAAGGACAGCGCAGAGTCCTACGAGCAGTACTTC. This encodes CASSKDSAESYEQYF.

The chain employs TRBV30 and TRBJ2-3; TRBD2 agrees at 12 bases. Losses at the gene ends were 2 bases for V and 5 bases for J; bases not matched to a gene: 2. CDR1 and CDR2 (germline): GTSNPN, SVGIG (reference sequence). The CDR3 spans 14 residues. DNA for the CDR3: TGTGCCTGGAGTCTAGCGGGAGGGCAAGATACGCAGTATTTT. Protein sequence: CAWSLAGGQDTQYF.

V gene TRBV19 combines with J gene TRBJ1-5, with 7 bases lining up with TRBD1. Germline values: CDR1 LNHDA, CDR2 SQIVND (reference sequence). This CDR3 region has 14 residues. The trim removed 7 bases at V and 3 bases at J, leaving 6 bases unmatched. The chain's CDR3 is CASIGQAVNQPQHF. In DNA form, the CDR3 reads TGTGCCAGTATCGGACAGGCAGTCAATCAGCCCCAGCATTTT. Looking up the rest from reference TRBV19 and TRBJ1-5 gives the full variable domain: DGGITQSPKYLFRKEGQNVTLSCEQNLNHDAMYWYRQDPGQGLRLIYYSQIVNDFQKGDIAEGYSVSREKKESFPLTVTSAQKNPTAFYLCASIGQAVNQPQHFGDGTRLSIL.

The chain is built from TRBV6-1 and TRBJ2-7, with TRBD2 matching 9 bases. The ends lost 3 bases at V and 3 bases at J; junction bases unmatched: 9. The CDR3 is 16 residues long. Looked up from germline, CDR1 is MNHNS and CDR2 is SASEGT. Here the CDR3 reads CASSDEGLAYFYEQYF. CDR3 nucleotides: TGTGCCAGCAGTGACGAGGGACTAGCTTATTTCTACGAGCAGTACTTC.

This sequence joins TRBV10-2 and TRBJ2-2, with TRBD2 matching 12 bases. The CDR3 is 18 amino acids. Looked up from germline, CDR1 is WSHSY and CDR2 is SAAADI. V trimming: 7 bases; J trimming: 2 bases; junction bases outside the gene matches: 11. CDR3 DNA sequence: TGCGCCAGCACCAAAGGACAGACTAGCGGGAGAAACACCGGGGAGCTGTTTTTT. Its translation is CASTKGQTSGRNTGELFF.

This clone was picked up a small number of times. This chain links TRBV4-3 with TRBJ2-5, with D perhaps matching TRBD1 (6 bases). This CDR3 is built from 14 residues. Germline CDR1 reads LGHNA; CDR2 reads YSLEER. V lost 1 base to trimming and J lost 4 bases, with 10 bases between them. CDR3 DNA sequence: TGCGCCAGCAGCCAAGCCGACAGGAGAGAGACCCAGTACTTC. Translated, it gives CASSQADRRETQYF.

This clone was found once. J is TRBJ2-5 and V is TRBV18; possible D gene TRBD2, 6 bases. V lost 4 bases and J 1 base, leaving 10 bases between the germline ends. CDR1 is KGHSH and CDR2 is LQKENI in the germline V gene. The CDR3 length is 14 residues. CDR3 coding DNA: TGTGCCAGCTCACGCGGGGCCGTCCAAGAGACCCAGTACTTC. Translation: CASSRGAVQETQYF. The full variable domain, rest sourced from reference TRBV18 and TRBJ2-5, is NAGVMQNPRHLVRRRGQEARLRCSPMKGHSHVYWYRQLPEEGLKFMVYLQKENIIDESGMPKERFSAEFPKEGPSILRIQQVVRGDSAAYFCASSRGAVQETQYFGPGTRLLVL.

The CDR3 region is CSVAWTGGYEQYF. The CDR3 DNA follows: TGCAGCGTTGCTTGGACAGGGGGGTACGAGCAGTACTTC. The genes are TRBV29-1 and TRBJ2-7; TRBD1 matches 10 bases. Trimming removed 4 bases from V and 4 bases from J; junction bases left unmatched: 4. The germline V gene encodes CDR1 SQVTM and CDR2 ANQGSEA. The CDR3 is made up of 13 amino acids.

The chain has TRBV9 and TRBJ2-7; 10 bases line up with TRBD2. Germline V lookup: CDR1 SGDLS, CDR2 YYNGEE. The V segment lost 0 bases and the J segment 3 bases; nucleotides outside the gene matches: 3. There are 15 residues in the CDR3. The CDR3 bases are TGTGCCAGCAGCGTAGCCGGGACTAGCGTCTACGAGCAGTACTTC. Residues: CASSVAGTSVYEQYF.

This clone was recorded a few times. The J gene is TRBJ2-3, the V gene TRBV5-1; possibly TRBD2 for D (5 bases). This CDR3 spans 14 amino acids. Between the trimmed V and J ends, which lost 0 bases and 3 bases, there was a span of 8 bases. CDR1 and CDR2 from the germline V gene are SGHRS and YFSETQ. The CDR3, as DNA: TGCGCCAGCAGCTTGGGGGCGGGTACAGATACGCAGTATTTT. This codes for CASSLGAGTDTQYF.

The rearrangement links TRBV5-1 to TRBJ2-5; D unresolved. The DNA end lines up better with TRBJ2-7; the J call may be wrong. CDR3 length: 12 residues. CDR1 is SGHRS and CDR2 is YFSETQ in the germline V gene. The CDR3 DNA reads TGCGCCAGCAGCTTGGAGGAGAGCGAGCAGTACTTC. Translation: CASSLEESEQYF.

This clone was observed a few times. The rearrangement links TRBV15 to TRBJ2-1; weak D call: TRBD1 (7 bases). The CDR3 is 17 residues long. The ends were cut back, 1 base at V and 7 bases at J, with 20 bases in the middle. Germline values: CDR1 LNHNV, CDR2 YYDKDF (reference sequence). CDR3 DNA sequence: TGTGCCACCAGCAGAGGCGCGGGACAGATGCTCCTAAATGAGCAGTTCTTC. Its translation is CATSRGAGQMLLNEQFF. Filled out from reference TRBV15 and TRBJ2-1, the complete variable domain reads DAMVIQNPRYQVTQFGKPVTLSCSQTLNHNVMYWYQQKSSQAPKLLFHYYDKDFNNEADTPDNFQSRRPNTSFCFLDIRSPGLGDTAMYLCATSRGAGQMLLNEQFFGPGTRLTVL.

The CDR3 coding sequence is TGCGCCAGCAGTGAGCCAGGGAACGAGCAGTACTTC. Its protein is CASSEPGNEQYF. V is TRBV10-2 and J is TRBJ2-5; a possible D gene is TRBD1 (5 bases). The J call may be incorrect, as the DNA end agrees better with TRBJ2-7. The CDR3 covers 12 residues. Per the germline V gene, CDR1 is WSHSY and CDR2 is SAAADI.

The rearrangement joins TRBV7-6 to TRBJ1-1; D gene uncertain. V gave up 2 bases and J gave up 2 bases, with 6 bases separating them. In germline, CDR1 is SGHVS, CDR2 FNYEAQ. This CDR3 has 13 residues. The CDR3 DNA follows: TGTGCCAGCAGCTTACGGGGAAACACTGAAGCTTTCTTT. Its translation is CASSLRGNTEAFF.

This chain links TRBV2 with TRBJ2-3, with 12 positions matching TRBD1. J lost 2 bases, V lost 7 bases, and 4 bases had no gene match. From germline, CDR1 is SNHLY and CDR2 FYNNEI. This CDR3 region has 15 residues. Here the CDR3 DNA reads TGTGCCAGCAAAGGGACAGGGGGCTACACAGATACGCAGTATTTT. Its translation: CASKGTGGYTDTQYF.

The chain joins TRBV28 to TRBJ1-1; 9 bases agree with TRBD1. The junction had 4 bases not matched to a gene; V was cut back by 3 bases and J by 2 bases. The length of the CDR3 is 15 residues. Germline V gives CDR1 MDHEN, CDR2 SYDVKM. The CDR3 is CASSFPGQGNTEAFF. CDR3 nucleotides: TGTGCCAGCAGTTTTCCGGGACAGGGCAACACTGAAGCTTTCTTT. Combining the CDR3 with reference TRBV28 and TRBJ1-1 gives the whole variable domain DVKVTQSSRYLVKRTGEKVFLECVQDMDHENMFWYRQDPGLGLRLIYFSYDVKMKEKGDIPEGYSVSREKKERFSLILESASTNQTSMYLCASSFPGQGNTEAFFGQGTRLTVV.